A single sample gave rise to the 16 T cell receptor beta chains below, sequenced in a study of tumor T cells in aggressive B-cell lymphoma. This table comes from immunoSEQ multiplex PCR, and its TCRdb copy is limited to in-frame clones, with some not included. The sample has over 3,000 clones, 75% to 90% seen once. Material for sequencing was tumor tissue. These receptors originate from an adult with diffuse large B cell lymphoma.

For the CDR3, the DNA is TGTGCCAGCTCACCACGGGTATTCGGAGCGGCGACCTACAATGAGCAGTTCTTC. Protein sequence: CASSPRVFGAATYNEQFF. The chain uses TRBV18 and TRBJ2-1; tentative D call: TRBD2 (5 bases). The CDR3 consists of 18 residues. The V end lost 1 base, the J end lost 2 bases, and 18 bases lay between the germline ends. CDR1 is KGHSH, CDR2 LQKENI, per germline.

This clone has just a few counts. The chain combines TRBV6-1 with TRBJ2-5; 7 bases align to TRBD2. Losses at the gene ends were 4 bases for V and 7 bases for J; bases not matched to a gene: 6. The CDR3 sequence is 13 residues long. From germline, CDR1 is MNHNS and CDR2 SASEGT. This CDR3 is CASSGEGFATQYF. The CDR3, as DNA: TGTGCCAGCAGTGGGGAGGGATTCGCGACCCAGTACTTC.

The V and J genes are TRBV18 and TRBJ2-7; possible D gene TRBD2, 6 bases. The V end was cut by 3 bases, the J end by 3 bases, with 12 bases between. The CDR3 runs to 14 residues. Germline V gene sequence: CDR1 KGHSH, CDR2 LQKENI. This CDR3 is CASSPSGGGYEQYF. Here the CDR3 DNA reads TGTGCCAGCTCACCCTCCGGGGGAGGCTACGAGCAGTACTTC.

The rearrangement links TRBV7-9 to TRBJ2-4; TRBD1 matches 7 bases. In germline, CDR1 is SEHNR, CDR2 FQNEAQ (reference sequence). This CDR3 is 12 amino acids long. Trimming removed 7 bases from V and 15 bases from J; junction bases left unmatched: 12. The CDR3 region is CASTIPTGNAYF. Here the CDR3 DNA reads TGTGCCAGCACCATACCGACAGGGAATGCGTACTTC.

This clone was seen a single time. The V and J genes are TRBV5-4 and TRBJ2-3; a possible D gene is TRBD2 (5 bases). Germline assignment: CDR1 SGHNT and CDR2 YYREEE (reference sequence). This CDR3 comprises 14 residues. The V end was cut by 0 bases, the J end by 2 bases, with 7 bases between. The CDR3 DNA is TGTGCCAGCAGCTTGGGGAGGCTCACAGATACGCAGTATTTT. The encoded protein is CASSLGRLTDTQYF.

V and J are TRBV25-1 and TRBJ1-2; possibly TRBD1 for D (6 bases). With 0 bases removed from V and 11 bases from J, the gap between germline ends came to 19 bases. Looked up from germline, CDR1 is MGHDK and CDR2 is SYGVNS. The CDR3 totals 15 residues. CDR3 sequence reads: CASSEYSMRQVGYTF. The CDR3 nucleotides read TGTGCCAGCAGTGAATATTCAATGAGACAGGTCGGATACACCTTC.

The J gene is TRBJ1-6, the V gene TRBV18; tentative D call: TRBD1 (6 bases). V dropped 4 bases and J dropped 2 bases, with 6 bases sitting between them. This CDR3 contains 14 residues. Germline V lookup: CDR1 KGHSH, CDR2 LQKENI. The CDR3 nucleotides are TGTGCCAGCTCACGGGACACCTATAATTCACCCCTCCACTTT. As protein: CASSRDTYNSPLHF.

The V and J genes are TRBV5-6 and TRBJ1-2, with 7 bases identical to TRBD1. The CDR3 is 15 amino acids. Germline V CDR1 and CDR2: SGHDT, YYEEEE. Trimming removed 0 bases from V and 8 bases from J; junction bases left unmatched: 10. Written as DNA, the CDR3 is TGTGCCAGCAGCTTGGGGGCTGACAGGGTCTGGGGCTACACCTTC. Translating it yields CASSLGADRVWGYTF.

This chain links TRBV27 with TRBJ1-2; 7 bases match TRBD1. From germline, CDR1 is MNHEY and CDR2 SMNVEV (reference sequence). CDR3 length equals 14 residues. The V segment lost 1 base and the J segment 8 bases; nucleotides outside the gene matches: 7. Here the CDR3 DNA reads TGTGCCAGCAGTTTATACAGGGGAGGTGAGGGCTACACCTTC. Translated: CASSLYRGGEGYTF.

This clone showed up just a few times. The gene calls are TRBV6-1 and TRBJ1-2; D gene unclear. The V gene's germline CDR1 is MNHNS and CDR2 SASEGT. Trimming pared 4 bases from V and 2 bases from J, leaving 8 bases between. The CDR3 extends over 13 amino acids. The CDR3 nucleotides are TGTGCCAGCAGTGGAGTTGAGAACTATGGCTACACCTTC. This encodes CASSGVENYGYTF.

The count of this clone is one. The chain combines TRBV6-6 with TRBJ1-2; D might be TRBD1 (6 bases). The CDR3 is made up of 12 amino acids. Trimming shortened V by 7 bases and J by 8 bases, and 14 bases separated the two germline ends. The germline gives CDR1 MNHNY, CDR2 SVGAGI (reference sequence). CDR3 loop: CASTGGQGGYTF. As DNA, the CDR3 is TGTGCCAGCACAGGTGGCCAGGGGGGCTACACCTTC.

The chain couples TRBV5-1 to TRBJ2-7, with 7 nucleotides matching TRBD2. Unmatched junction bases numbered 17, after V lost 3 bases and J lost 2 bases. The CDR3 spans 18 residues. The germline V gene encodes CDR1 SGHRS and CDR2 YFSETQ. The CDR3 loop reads CASSSSGRGGPFTYEQYF. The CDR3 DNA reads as TGCGCCAGCAGCTCCTCGGGGAGGGGAGGGCCTTTTACCTACGAGCAGTACTTC.

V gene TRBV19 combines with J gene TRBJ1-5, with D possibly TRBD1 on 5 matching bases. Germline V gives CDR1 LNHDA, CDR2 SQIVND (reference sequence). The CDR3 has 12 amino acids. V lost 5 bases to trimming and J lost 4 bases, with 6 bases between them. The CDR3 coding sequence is TGTGCCAGTAGTGGGGGGAATCAGCCCCAGCATTTT. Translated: CASSGGNQPQHF.

CDR3 bases: TGTGCCAGCTCCCTGGGGAGCTCCTATAATTCACCCCTCCACTTT. Translation: CASSLGSSYNSPLHF. V and J are TRBV28 and TRBJ1-6; D call uncertain. V lost 8 bases and J 0 bases, leaving 11 bases between the germline ends. The CDR3 is 15 residues long. CDR1 is MDHEN, CDR2 SYDVKM, per germline.

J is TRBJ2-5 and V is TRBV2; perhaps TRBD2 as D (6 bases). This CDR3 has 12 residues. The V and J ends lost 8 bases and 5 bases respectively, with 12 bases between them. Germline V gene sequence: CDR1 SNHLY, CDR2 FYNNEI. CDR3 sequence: CASLGRGETQYF. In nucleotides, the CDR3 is TGTGCCAGCCTAGGACGGGGGGAGACCCAGTACTTC.

DNA of the CDR3: TGCAGCTCCAAGACAGCTAACACTGAAGCTTTCTTT. Translating it yields CSSKTANTEAFF. The chain couples TRBV29-1 to TRBJ1-1; tentatively, D is TRBD1 (5 bases). Germline V CDR1 and CDR2: SQVTM, ANQGSEA. The CDR3 loop spans 12 amino acids. Trimming pared 8 bases from V and 2 bases from J, leaving 12 bases between.